This is a list of T cell receptor beta chains from one sample in a study of blood T cell repertoires in COVID-19. Clones were sequenced by immunoSEQ multiplex PCR, and TCRdb holds only the in-frame ones, with some missing. The sample records 250,000 to 400,000 clones, roughly 87% being singletons. The sample consisted of peripheral blood. The receptors derive from a man in his forties or fifties with active or convalescent COVID-19. The CDR3 runs from the conserved cysteine through the conserved F or W. Each record gives: CDR3 DNA, CDR3 protein, J gene, clone size, D gene, V gene. D genes are given only for firm matches. Some rows have no size entry. The others give once, few or many, or a class for an expanded clone.

cdr3_nt: TGTGCCAGCAGTGAATCCCCAGGGACTAATGAAAAACTGTTTTTT; cdr3_aa: CASSESPGTNEKLFF; j_call: TRBJ1-4; clone_size: NA; d_call: NA; v_call: TRBV25-1
cdr3_nt: TGTGCCAGCAGCCCCCAGACAGGCAACACTGAAGCTTTCTTT; cdr3_aa: CASSPQTGNTEAFF; j_call: TRBJ1-1; clone_size: NA; d_call: NA; v_call: TRBV7-9
cdr3_nt: TGTGCCAGCAGCCAAGCTCCTAGCGGGAGGGGGGATACGCAGTATTTT; cdr3_aa: CASSQAPSGRGDTQYF; j_call: TRBJ2-3; clone_size: NA; d_call: TRBD2; v_call: TRBV4-2
cdr3_nt: TGTGCCAGCAGTCCCCAGGGTCTTGGCTACACCTTC; cdr3_aa: CASSPQGLGYTF; j_call: TRBJ1-2; clone_size: NA; d_call: NA; v_call: TRBV28
cdr3_nt: TGTGCCAGCAGCAAAGCGGGACTAGCGTTAGGGCCCGCAGATACGCAGTATTTT; cdr3_aa: CASSKAGLALGPADTQYF; j_call: TRBJ2-3; clone_size: NA; d_call: NA; v_call: TRBV21-1
cdr3_nt: TGTGCCTGGAATAATTACAGGGGGTACGAGCAGTACTTC; cdr3_aa: CAWNNYRGYEQYF; j_call: TRBJ2-7; clone_size: NA; d_call: TRBD1; v_call: TRBV30
cdr3_nt: TGTGCCAGCACGCCGGACTGGAAGACCCAGTACTTC; cdr3_aa: CASTPDWKTQYF; j_call: TRBJ2-5; clone_size: NA; d_call: NA; v_call: TRBV28
cdr3_nt: TGTGCCAGCAGTTCTGTAGCGGGGCAGGCCCAGAATGAGCAGTTCTTC; cdr3_aa: CASSSVAGQAQNEQFF; j_call: TRBJ2-1; clone_size: NA; d_call: TRBD2; v_call: TRBV27
cdr3_nt: TGTGCCAGCAGTAACAGGGGTCCGCTGTTTTTT; cdr3_aa: CASSNRGPLFF; j_call: TRBJ2-2; clone_size: NA; d_call: TRBD1; v_call: TRBV2
cdr3_nt: TGTGCCAGCAGTGAATCAGGAGGGGTAGGGGTAAATGAAAAACTGTTTTTT; cdr3_aa: CASSESGGVGVNEKLFF; j_call: TRBJ1-4; clone_size: NA; d_call: NA; v_call: TRBV25-1
cdr3_nt: TGTGCCAGCAGTTACAACGTAGGAGTTAATGAAAAACTGTTTTTT; cdr3_aa: CASSYNVGVNEKLFF; j_call: TRBJ1-4; clone_size: NA; d_call: NA; v_call: TRBV6-5
cdr3_nt: TGTGCCATCAGTGAAACAGGGACGGAGTCTGAAGCTTTCTTT; cdr3_aa: CAISETGTESEAFF; j_call: TRBJ1-1; clone_size: NA; d_call: NA; v_call: TRBV10-3
cdr3_nt: TGTGCCAGCAGTTACGAGGGAGGTAGCAATCAGCCCCAGCATTTT; cdr3_aa: CASSYEGGSNQPQHF; j_call: TRBJ1-5; clone_size: NA; d_call: NA; v_call: TRBV6-2/TRBV6-3
cdr3_nt: TGTGCCAGCAGCTTGACAGGGGTTGGAGAGACCCAGTACTTC; cdr3_aa: CASSLTGVGETQYF; j_call: TRBJ2-5; clone_size: NA; d_call: TRBD1; v_call: TRBV5-6
cdr3_nt: TGCGCCAGCAGCTTTACGGAGAGCTCCTACAATGAGCAGTTCTTC; cdr3_aa: CASSFTESSYNEQFF; j_call: TRBJ2-1; clone_size: NA; d_call: NA; v_call: TRBV5-1
cdr3_nt: TGTGCCAGCTCACCAAGGGACAGGGGTGACAATGAGCAGTTCTTC; cdr3_aa: CASSPRDRGDNEQFF; j_call: TRBJ2-1; clone_size: NA; d_call: TRBD1; v_call: TRBV18
cdr3_nt: TGTGCCAGCAGGACGACAGGGGTAAACAATGAGCAGTTCTTC; cdr3_aa: CASRTTGVNNEQFF; j_call: TRBJ2-1; clone_size: NA; d_call: TRBD1; v_call: TRBV6-5
cdr3_nt: TGTGCCAGCAGCGCCAATACAGGGTCCTCTGGAAACACCATATATTTT; cdr3_aa: CASSANTGSSGNTIYF; j_call: TRBJ1-3; clone_size: NA; d_call: NA; v_call: TRBV7-8
cdr3_nt: TGCGCCAGCAGCGGGACAGGGGCAGGGGAGACCCAGTACTTC; cdr3_aa: CASSGTGAGETQYF; j_call: TRBJ2-5; clone_size: few; d_call: TRBD1; v_call: TRBV5-1
cdr3_nt: TGCGCCAGCAGCTTCCGAAGCGGGAGAGGAGATGAGCAGTTCTTC; cdr3_aa: CASSFRSGRGDEQFF; j_call: TRBJ2-1; clone_size: NA; d_call: TRBD2; v_call: TRBV5-1
cdr3_nt: TGTGCCACCAGTGATTCGTTGAGCACTGAAGCTTTCTTT; cdr3_aa: CATSDSLSTEAFF; j_call: TRBJ1-1; clone_size: NA; d_call: NA; v_call: TRBV24-1
cdr3_nt: TGTGCCAGCAGCTTCAGCGCGCAGACCCAGTACTTC; cdr3_aa: CASSFSAQTQYF; j_call: TRBJ2-5; clone_size: NA; d_call: NA; v_call: TRBV7-2
cdr3_nt: TGTGCCAGCAGCCGTTCACCGGGACAGGGGTCGAATGAGCAGTTCTTC; cdr3_aa: CASSRSPGQGSNEQFF; j_call: TRBJ2-1; clone_size: once; d_call: TRBD1; v_call: TRBV3-1/TRBV3-2
cdr3_nt: TGTGCCAGCAGCTCCCCAGCGGGAGGGGGCACCGGGGAGCTGTTTTTT; cdr3_aa: CASSSPAGGGTGELFF; j_call: TRBJ2-2; clone_size: NA; d_call: TRBD2; v_call: TRBV7-3
cdr3_nt: TGTGCCAGCAGTTACGATCCAGCGGACTCCTACAATGAGCAGTTCTTC; cdr3_aa: CASSYDPADSYNEQFF; j_call: TRBJ2-1; clone_size: NA; d_call: NA; v_call: TRBV6-5